The text below deals with one T cell receptor (beta chain). As yet, its antigen is unknown. This specimen belongs to a study of T cell responses to AZD1222 COVID-19 vaccine. CDR1 and CDR2 (germline): SGHRS, YFSETQ. V was cut by 5 bases and J by 10 bases, with 10 bases left in between. The length of the CDR3 is 12 residues. The data were produced by immunoSEQ multiplex PCR, yet TCRdb's version contains in-frame clones alone and is incomplete. Of roughly 190,000 clones detected, approximately 90% appear once; the ten largest clones hold roughly 0.99%. Study-wide points: Baseline serostatus was positive in only six AZD1222 recipients. Donors, mostly white British, included more females; clonal diversity was possibly underestimated. Spike-specific TCR breadth and depth rose after two AZD1222 doses.

The material sequenced was peripheral blood, taken on day 0 of AZD1222 vaccination. The clonotype originates from an adult in good health. This chain uses TRBV5-1 with TRBJ1-6; D remains unclear. CDR3 DNA: TGCGCCAGCAGTCCGGAGAAATCACCCCTCCACTTT. Protein: CASSPEKSPLHF.